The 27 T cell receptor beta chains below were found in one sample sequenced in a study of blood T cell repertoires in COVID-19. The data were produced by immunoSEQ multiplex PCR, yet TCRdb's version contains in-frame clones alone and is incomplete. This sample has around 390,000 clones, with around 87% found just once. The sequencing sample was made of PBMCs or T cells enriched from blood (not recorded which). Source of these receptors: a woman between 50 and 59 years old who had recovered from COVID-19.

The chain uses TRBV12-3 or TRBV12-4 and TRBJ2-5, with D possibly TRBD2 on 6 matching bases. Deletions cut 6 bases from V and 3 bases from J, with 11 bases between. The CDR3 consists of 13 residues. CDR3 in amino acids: CASRPGVEETQYF. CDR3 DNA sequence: TGTGCCAGCAGGCCGGGGGTGGAAGAGACCCAGTACTTC.

Here the CDR3 reads CASSEVRVTGGNTIYF. CDR3 nucleotides: TGTGCCAGCAGTGAAGTGAGGGTGACAGGGGGAAACACCATATATTTT. The chain has TRBV25-1 and TRBJ1-3; 7 positions match TRBD1. The J segment lost 4 bases and the V segment lost 2 bases, leaving 8 bases of the junction unmatched. Germline V gene sequence: CDR1 MGHDK, CDR2 SYGVNS. CDR3 length: 16 residues.

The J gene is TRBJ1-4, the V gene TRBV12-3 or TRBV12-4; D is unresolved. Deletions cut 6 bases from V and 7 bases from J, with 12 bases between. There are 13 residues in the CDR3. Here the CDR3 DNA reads TGTGCCAGCAGGTCCACTCTCGCTGAAAAACTGTTTTTT. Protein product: CASRSTLAEKLFF.

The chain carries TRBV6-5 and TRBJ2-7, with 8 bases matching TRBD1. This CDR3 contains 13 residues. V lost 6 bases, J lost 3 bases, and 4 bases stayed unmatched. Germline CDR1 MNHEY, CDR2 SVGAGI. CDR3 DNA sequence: TGTGCCAGCAGAGGACAGGGTAGCTACGAGCAGTACTTC. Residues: CASRGQGSYEQYF.

CDR3 sequence reads: CASSQEWQGALTEAFF. The CDR3 bases are TGCGCCAGCAGCCAAGAATGGCAGGGGGCTCTTACTGAAGCTTTCTTT. The chain carries TRBV4-3 and TRBJ1-1, with TRBD1 identical over 8 bases. V shed 0 bases and J 5 bases; nucleotides not matched to a gene: 8. CDR3 length: 16 amino acids. Germline-derived CDR1 and CDR2 are LGHNA and YSLEER.

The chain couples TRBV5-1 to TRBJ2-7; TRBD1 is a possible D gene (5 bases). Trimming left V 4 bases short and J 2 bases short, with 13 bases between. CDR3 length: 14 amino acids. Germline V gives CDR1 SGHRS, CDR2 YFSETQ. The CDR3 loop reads CASSPRTKAYEQYF. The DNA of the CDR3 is TGCGCCAGCAGCCCTCGGACAAAGGCCTACGAGCAGTACTTC.

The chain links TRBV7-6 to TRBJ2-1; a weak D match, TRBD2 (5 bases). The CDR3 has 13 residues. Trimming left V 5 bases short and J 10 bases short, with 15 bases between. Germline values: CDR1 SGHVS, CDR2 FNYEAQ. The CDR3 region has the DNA TGTGCCAGCAGCGGCGGCTTCGGCGGGGAGCAGTTCTTC. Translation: CASSGGFGGEQFF.

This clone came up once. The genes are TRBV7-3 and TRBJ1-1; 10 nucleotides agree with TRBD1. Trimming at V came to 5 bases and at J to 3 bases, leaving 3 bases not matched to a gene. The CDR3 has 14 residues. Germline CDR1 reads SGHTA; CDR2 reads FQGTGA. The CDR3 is CASSLGQGDTEAFF. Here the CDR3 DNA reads TGTGCCAGCAGCCTCGGACAGGGGGACACTGAAGCTTTCTTT.

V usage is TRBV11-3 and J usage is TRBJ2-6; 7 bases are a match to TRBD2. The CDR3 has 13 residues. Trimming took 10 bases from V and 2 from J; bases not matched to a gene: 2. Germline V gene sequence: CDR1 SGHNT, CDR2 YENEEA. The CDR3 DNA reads TGTGCCATCACTAGCGCTGGGGCCAACGTCCTGACTTTC. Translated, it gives CAITSAGANVLTF. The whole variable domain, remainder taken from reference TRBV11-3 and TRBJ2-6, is EAGVVQSPRYKIIEKKQPVAFWCNPISGHNTLYWYLQNLGQGPELLIRYENEEAVDDSQLPKDRFSAERLKGVDSTLKIQPAELGDSAVYLCAITSAGANVLTFGAGSRLTVL.

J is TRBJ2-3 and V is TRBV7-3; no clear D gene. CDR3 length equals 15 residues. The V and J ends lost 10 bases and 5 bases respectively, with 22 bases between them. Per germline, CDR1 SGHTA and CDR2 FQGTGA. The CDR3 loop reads CATPPVAPELDTQYF. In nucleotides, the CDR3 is TGTGCCACCCCTCCAGTAGCTCCAGAGCTAGATACGCAGTATTTT.

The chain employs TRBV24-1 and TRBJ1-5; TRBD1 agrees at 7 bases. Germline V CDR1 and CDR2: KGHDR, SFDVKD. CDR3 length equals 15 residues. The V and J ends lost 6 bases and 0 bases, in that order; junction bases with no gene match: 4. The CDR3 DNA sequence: TGTGCCACCAGTACAAGACAGGGTAGCAATCAGCCCCAGCATTTT. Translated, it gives CATSTRQGSNQPQHF.

In DNA, the CDR3 is TGCAGCGTTGGGGCCGGCTCTCTCAGGGTAGAGACCCAGTACTTC. It encodes CSVGAGSLRVETQYF. The chain combines TRBV29-1 with TRBJ2-5; a weak D match, TRBD1 (5 bases). Looked up from germline, CDR1 is SQVTM and CDR2 is ANQGSEA. Between the trimmed V and J ends, which lost 4 bases and 4 bases, there was a span of 19 bases. The CDR3 contains 15 residues.

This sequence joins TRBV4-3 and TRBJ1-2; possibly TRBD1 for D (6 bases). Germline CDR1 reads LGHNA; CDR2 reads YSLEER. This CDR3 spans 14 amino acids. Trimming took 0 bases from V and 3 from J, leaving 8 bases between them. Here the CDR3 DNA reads TGCGCCAGCAGCCAAGATGGGGGCGACTATGGCTACACCTTC. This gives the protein CASSQDGGDYGYTF.

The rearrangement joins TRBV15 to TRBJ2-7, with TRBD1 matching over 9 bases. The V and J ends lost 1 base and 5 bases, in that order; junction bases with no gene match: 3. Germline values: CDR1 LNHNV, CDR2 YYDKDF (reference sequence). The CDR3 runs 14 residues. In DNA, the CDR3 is TGTGCCACCAGCAGAGCAGGGGACAGGGACGAGCAGTACTTC. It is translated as CATSRAGDRDEQYF.

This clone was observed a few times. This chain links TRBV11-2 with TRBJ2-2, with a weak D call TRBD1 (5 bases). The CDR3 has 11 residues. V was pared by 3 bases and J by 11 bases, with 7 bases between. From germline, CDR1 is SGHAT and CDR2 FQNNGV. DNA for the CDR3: TGTGCCAGCAGCTTTGGGGCCGAGCTGTTTTTT. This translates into CASSFGAELFF.

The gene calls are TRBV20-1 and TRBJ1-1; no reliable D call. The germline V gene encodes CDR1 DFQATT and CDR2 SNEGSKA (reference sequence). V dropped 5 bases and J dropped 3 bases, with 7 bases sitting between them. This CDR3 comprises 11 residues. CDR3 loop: CSAPRYTEAFF. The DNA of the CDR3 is TGCAGTGCTCCCCGGTACACTGAAGCTTTCTTT.

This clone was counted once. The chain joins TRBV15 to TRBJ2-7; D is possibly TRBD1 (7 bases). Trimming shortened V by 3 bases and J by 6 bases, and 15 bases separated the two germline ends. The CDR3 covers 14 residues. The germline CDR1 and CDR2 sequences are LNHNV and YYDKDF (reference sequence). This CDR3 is CATSRPTRGAEQYF. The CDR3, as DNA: TGTGCCACCAGCAGGCCCACCAGGGGGGCCGAGCAGTACTTC. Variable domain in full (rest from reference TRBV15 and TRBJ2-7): DAMVIQNPRYQVTQFGKPVTLSCSQTLNHNVMYWYQQKSSQAPKLLFHYYDKDFNNEADTPDNFQSRRPNTSFCFLDIRSPGLGDTAMYLCATSRPTRGAEQYFGPGTRLTVT.

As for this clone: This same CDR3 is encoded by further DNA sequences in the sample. The CDR3 nucleotides are TGTGCCAGCAGTCCCCTGGCTAATGAGCAGTTCTTC. Its protein is CASSPLANEQFF. The rearrangement links TRBV6-2 or TRBV6-3 to TRBJ2-1; the D is unclear. Germline-derived CDR1 and CDR2 are MNHEY and SVGEGT. Between the trimmed V and J ends, which lost 5 bases and 7 bases, there was a span of 9 bases. This CDR3 spans 12 amino acids.

The CDR3 is CASSFENGQIYGYTF. The CDR3 nucleotides are TGTGCCAGCAGCTTCGAGAACGGACAGATCTATGGCTACACCTTC. The chain is built from TRBV7-8 and TRBJ1-2, with D possibly TRBD1 on 6 matching bases. CDR1 and CDR2 (germline): SGHVS, FQNEAQ. CDR3 length: 15 amino acids. V lost 3 bases to trimming and J lost 4 bases, with 15 bases between them.

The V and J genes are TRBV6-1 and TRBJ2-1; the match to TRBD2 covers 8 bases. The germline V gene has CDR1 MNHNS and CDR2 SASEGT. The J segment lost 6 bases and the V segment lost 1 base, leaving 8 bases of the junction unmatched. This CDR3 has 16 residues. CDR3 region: CASSEVPGGAGNEQFF. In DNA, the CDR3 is TGTGCCAGCAGTGAAGTTCCCGGGGGGGCGGGCAATGAGCAGTTCTTC.

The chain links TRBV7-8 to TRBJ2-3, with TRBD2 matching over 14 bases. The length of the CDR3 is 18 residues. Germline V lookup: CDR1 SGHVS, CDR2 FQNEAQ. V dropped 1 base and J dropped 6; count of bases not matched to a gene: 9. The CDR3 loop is CASSLVPPGLAGEDTQYF. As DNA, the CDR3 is TGTGCCAGCAGCTTAGTACCTCCGGGACTAGCGGGGGAGGATACGCAGTATTTT.

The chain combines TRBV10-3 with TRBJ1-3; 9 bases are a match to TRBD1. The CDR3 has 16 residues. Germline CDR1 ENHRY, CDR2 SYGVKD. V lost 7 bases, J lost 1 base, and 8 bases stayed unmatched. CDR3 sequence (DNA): TGTGCCATCAAGCCCGGGACAGGGTCATCTGGAAACACCATATATTTT. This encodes CAIKPGTGSSGNTIYF.

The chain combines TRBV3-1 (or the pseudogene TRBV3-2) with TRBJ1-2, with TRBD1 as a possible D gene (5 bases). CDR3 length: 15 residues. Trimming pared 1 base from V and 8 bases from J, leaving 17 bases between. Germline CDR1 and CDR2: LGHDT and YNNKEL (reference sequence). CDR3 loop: CASSQAAGRFAGYTF. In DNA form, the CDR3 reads TGTGCCAGCAGCCAAGCTGCAGGGCGCTTTGCAGGCTACACCTTC.

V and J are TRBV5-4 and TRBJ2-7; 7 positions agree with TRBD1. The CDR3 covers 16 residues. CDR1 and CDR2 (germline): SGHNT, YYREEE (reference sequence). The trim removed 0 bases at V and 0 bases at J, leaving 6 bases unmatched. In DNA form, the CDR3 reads TGTGCCAGCAGCTTGGGGGTAAGGGGGCACTCCTACGAGCAGTACTTC. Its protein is CASSLGVRGHSYEQYF.

The CDR3 coding sequence is TGTGCCAGCTCATCCTCGGAGGGCTATGGCTACACCTTC. Residues: CASSSSEGYGYTF. The chain recombines TRBV18 with TRBJ1-2, with unresolved D. Trimming left V 5 bases short and J 4 bases short, with 11 bases between. Germline V CDR1 and CDR2: KGHSH, LQKENI. This CDR3 is built from 13 residues.

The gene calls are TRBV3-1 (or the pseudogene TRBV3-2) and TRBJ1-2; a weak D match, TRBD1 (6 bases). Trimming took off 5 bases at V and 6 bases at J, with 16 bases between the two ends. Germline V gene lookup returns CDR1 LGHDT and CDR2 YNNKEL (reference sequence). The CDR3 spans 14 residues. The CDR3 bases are TGTGCCAGCAGCGGCGCGGCAGGGGTAGATGGCTACACCTTC. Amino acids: CASSGAAGVDGYTF.

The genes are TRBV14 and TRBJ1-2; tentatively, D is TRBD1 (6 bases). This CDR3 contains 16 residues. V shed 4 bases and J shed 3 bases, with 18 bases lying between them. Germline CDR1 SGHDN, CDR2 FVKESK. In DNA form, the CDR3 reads TGTGCCAGCAGCCGTTTGGACAGAAAAAATCACTATGGCTACACCTTC. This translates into CASSRLDRKNHYGYTF.